This T cell receptor (beta chain) was sequenced in a study of blood T cell repertoires in COVID-19. The trim removed 2 bases at V and 1 base at J, leaving 8 bases unmatched. The germline V gene encodes CDR1 LNHDA and CDR2 SQIVND (reference sequence). The CDR3 consists of 17 residues. The data were produced by immunoSEQ multiplex PCR, yet TCRdb's version contains in-frame clones alone and is incomplete. This table has under 130,000 clones, approximately 84% appearing once. The sequenced material came from peripheral blood. This chain joins TRBV19 and TRBJ1-5; 7 bases match TRBD1. This receptor was identified in a human donor in a cohort sampled during active COVID-19. CDR3 protein: CASSIITGVRSNQPQHF. Here the CDR3 DNA reads TGTGCCAGTAGTATAATCACAGGGGTCCGGAGCAATCAGCCCCAGCATTTT.